This T cell receptor beta chain is from a study of CD8+ T cells in alopecia areata. PBMCs provided sorted CD4+ and CD8+ T cells. Germline assignment: CDR1 MNHNY and CDR2 SVGAGI (reference sequence). The CDR3 totals 14 residues. Trimming stripped 2 bases from V and 7 bases from J, with 15 bases between. Once RNA had been extracted, it was reverse transcribed into cDNA to act as the sequencing template. The assay was immunoSEQ multiplex PCR, and TCRdb's table has in-frame clones only and misses some. The table has roughly 150,000 clones, 55% seen once. A remark on this clone: Its antigen is unknown.

Study-wide results and caveats: Especially in alopecia totalis/universalis, lesional scalp showed greater clonality than normal scalp did. Sequencing of scalp samples also includes resident alphabeta T cells from normal skin. Between patients, shared TCR sequences were less clear than in mice. This was possibly due in part to HLA diversity in the patient population.

The sequence was obtained from a human donor in good health. Sample: CD4+ T cells sorted from blood. V gene TRBV6-6 combines with J gene TRBJ2-7; maybe TRBD1 (5 bases). The CDR3 bases are TGTGCCAGCAGTTACAAGGCAGGGTTTGGAGAGCAGTACTTC. This codes for CASSYKAGFGEQYF.